This TCR beta chain was retrieved from a study of CD8+ T cells in alopecia areata. Whole-study context: Recipient mice, approximately 6-10-week-old female C3H/HeJ animals, received skin from roughly 6-12-month-old C3H/HeJ graft donors with spontaneous alopecia. General study results and limits: Sequenced scalp T cells also include alphabeta T cells resident in normal skin. For lesional scalp, especially alopecia totalis/universalis, clonality was higher than in normal scalp. Unlike in mice, where it was clearer, TCR sharing across patients was less clear, possibly HLA-related.

Separation of pooled cutaneous lymph node cells was by sorting with CD4, CD8alpha, NKG2D, NKG2ACE and other markers. The germline V gene encodes CDR1 NSQYPW and CDR2 LRSPGD (reference sequence). The CDR3 is made up of 11 amino acids. This clone was counted only a few times. What it recognizes is unknown. This may stem from a read error, because a much larger clone lies one nucleotide away. Each gene name is a mouse one. The read is 4 residues too short to cover the CDR3 end, so that end is filled in from the germline J gene. The identical CDR3 is also encoded by other nucleotide sequences in the sample. Extracted RNA was reverse transcribed into cDNA, the sequencing template. TCRdb's copy holds only in-frame clones and misses some; the assay was immunoSEQ multiplex PCR. The sample holds approximately 280,000 clones, and no clone turns up only once.

V is TRBV1 and J is TRBJ2-4; D is unresolved. Sequenced sample: CD4+ T cells sorted from a lymph node. This TCR came from a C3H/HeJ mouse with alopecia areata. This strain's MHC haplotype is H2-k. The covered CDR3 bases are TGCACCTGCAGTGCAGGGAAC. It encodes CTCSAGN. In full, the CDR3 is CTCSAGNTLYF.